These 2 T cell receptor beta chains were all obtained from the same sample, sequenced in a study of early T cells in non-severe SARS-CoV-2 infection. TCRdb re-analysed the 5' RACE reads in MiXCR, keeping a single row per CDR3 protein. Among roughly 9,200 distinct CDR3 sequences listed, about 4.8% were seen once. The material sequenced was whole blood. The receptor source for this set is an adult who was a healthcare worker with PCR-confirmed SARS-CoV-2 infection or an uninfected control (not recorded which).

By share, this clonotype ranks as medium-sized. V is TRBV7-9 and J is TRBJ2-7, with TRBD2 identical over 11 bases. This CDR3 is 14 amino acids long. The J segment lost 7 bases and the V segment lost 5 bases, leaving 7 bases of the junction unmatched. Per the germline V gene, CDR1 is SEHNR and CDR2 is FQNEAQ (reference sequence). This CDR3 is CASSPRLAGNEQYF. CDR3 coding DNA: TGTGCCAGCAGCCCCCGACTAGCGGGAAATGAGCAGTACTTC.

This clonotype is medium-sized by share. The V call is TRBV12-3 or TRBV12-4, the J call TRBJ2-4; 8 nucleotides match TRBD1. The CDR3 has 16 residues. Germline trimming cut 4 bases from V and 0 bases from J; bases unmatched to any gene: 5. CDR3 sequence (DNA): TGTGCCAGCAGTTCGGGACAGGTCGGAGCCAAAAACATTCAGTACTTC. Translating gives CASSSGQVGAKNIQYF.